This T cell receptor beta chain was recovered during a study of T cell clones after liver transplantation. Study-level information: TCRbeta sequencing after a pre-transplant mixed lymphocyte reaction identified graft-donor-reactive clones, later tracked in post-transplant blood.

TCRdb's copy holds only in-frame clones and misses some; the assay was immunoSEQ multiplex PCR. The sample gives about 100,000 clones, about 81% of which show up once; around 0.97% is in the top ten. The V gene's germline CDR1 is SSHAT and CDR2 FNYEAQ (reference sequence). Trimming took 6 bases from V and 8 from J, leaving 10 bases between them. The CDR3 spans 11 residues. Study-wide points: Conclusions were preliminary, with small, heterogeneous patient groups.

Worth noting for this clone: What it binds is not known.

This sample comprised CD4+ T cells from blood, obtained before liver transplant. This TCR derives from a human donor who received a liver transplant. The chain uses TRBV7-7 and TRBJ1-2; D remains ambiguous. The CDR3 protein is CASRVRYGYTF. In DNA, the CDR3 is TGTGCCAGCAGGGTCAGGTACGGCTACACCTTC.